This T cell receptor (beta chain) was recovered during a study of blood T cells in healthy people across ages. Trimming took off 5 bases at V and 2 bases at J, with 12 bases between the two ends. The germline gives CDR1 MNHEY, CDR2 SVGAGI. CDR3 length equals 14 residues. The use of a sample-barcoded 5' primer and a J-beta primer mix characterized a second PCR of 7 to 11 cycles. TCRdb processed the 5' RACE reads anew with MiXCR; each CDR3 protein has one entry. The sample holds 550,000 to 650,000 distinct CDR3 sequences, around a quarter seen once. These records were also assigned to another study, of T cells of mothers and their children.

The sequenced sample consisted of blood. This TCR came from a boy aged 2 to 10 in good health. The V gene is TRBV6-5, the J gene TRBJ1-1; TRBD1 might be the D (6 bases). The CDR3 region has the DNA TGTGCCAGCAGTCGAGACAGGCCAAACACTGAAGCTTTCTTT. Translation: CASSRDRPNTEAFF.